Listed here are 20 T cell receptor beta chains from one sample, sequenced in a study of cytomegalovirus exposure and HLA in healthy donors. The study ran its PCR with 60 Vbeta and 13 Jbeta primers. Sequenced by immunoSEQ multiplex PCR; TCRdb stores in-frame clones only, minus some. This table holds just over 95,000 clones, about 76% found once. The sequencing input was PBMCs. These TCRs come from a woman in her forties in good health and CMV-seronegative.

The V call is TRBV7-8, the J call TRBJ1-1; D not certain. CDR3 length equals 14 residues. The V gene's germline CDR1 is SGHVS and CDR2 FQNEAQ. Trimming took 1 base from V and 1 from J, leaving 7 bases between them. The CDR3 is CASSLGPGNTEAFF. The CDR3 DNA sequence: TGTGCCAGCAGCTTAGGGCCGGGGAACACTGAAGCTTTCTTT.

This chain connects TRBV9 to TRBJ1-5, with unresolved D. This CDR3 spans 13 amino acids. Germline V gene lookup returns CDR1 SGDLS and CDR2 YYNGEE. Trimming stripped 4 bases from V and 4 bases from J, with 9 bases between. CDR3 amino acids: CASSRGENQPQHF. CDR3 nucleotide sequence: TGTGCCAGCAGCCGTGGGGAGAATCAGCCCCAGCATTTT.

V and J are TRBV14 and TRBJ2-1; a weak D match, TRBD2 (6 bases). V gave up 4 bases and J gave up 0 bases, with 13 bases separating them. The CDR3 covers 16 residues. CDR1 is SGHDN and CDR2 is FVKESK in the germline V gene. CDR3 region: CASSRPTSPSYNEQFF. CDR3 in DNA: TGTGCCAGCAGCCGCCCGACTAGTCCCTCCTACAATGAGCAGTTCTTC.

The rearrangement uses TRBV29-1 and TRBJ2-3, with D tentatively TRBD2 (6 bases). CDR1 is SQVTM and CDR2 is ANQGSEA in the germline V gene. The CDR3 contains 13 residues. V lost 4 bases, J lost 2 bases, and 10 bases lay in between. CDR3 sequence (DNA): TGCAGCGTTGGGGGCGGGACCACAGATACGCAGTATTTT. It specifies CSVGGGTTDTQYF.

The CDR3 sequence is CSGQAIGGYEQYF. The CDR3 bases are TGCAGCGGACAGGCGATAGGGGGATACGAGCAGTACTTC. The rearrangement links TRBV29-1 to TRBJ2-7, with D perhaps matching TRBD1 (6 bases). The CDR3 extends over 13 amino acids. V lost 7 bases and J 4 bases, leaving 17 bases between the germline ends. In germline, CDR1 is SQVTM, CDR2 ANQGSEA.

V is TRBV2 and J is TRBJ1-1, with D uncertain. The germline V gene encodes CDR1 SNHLY and CDR2 FYNNEI. The CDR3 runs to 11 residues. Trimming cost V 6 bases and J 6 bases, with 8 bases left between them. CDR3 protein: CASRGGSEAFF. The CDR3 DNA sequence: TGTGCCAGCAGAGGCGGGTCTGAAGCTTTCTTT.

The genes are TRBV30 and TRBJ2-2; D perhaps matches TRBD1 (6 bases). V was trimmed by 0 bases and J by 8 bases, leaving 16 bases between them. Germline CDR1 GTSNPN, CDR2 SVGIG (reference sequence). The CDR3 extends over 15 amino acids. The CDR3 sequence: CAWSVNGGSWGELFF. Here the CDR3 DNA reads TGTGCCTGGAGTGTAAATGGGGGCTCGTGGGGGGAGCTGTTTTTT.

This clone was observed a single time. This chain links TRBV5-1 with TRBJ2-3; TRBD2 matches at 12 bases. CDR3 length equals 16 residues. The germline CDR1 and CDR2 sequences are SGHRS and YFSETQ. Trimming at V came to 1 base and at J to 3 bases, leaving 3 bases not matched to a gene. CDR3 in amino acids: CASSLSSGGVTDTQYF. The CDR3 nucleotides are TGCGCCAGCAGCTTGTCTAGCGGGGGGGTAACAGATACGCAGTATTTT.

This chain connects TRBV7-2 to TRBJ1-5; no clear D. Looked up from germline, CDR1 is SGHTA and CDR2 is FQGNSA. This CDR3 comprises 13 residues. Deletions cut 4 bases from V and 6 bases from J, with 10 bases between. DNA of the CDR3: TGTGCCAGCAGCTGGGGAGGGAGTCAGCCCCAGCATTTT. This translates into CASSWGGSQPQHF.

The chain is built from TRBV19 and TRBJ1-2, with 8 bases matching TRBD1. This CDR3 is 14 amino acids long. CDR1 is LNHDA, CDR2 SQIVND, per germline (reference sequence). After removal of 6 bases from V and 13 bases from J, the junction contained 16 bases not matched to a gene. CDR3 protein: CASSAQGAVKECTF. The DNA for the CDR3 is TGTGCCAGTAGCGCCCAGGGGGCCGTTAAAGAGTGCACCTTC.

This clone was counted between two and nine times. The chain is built from TRBV5-6 and TRBJ1-1; 8 nucleotides align to TRBD1. Germline CDR1 and CDR2: SGHDT and YYEEEE. This CDR3 contains 16 residues. V lost 5 bases and J lost 1; bases outside the gene matches: 10. The CDR3 reads CASSLTGTGGNTEAFF. In DNA form, the CDR3 reads TGTGCCAGCAGTCTAACCGGGACAGGCGGGAACACTGAAGCTTTCTTT. The full variable domain, rest sourced from reference TRBV5-6 and TRBJ1-1, is DAGVTQSPTHLIKTRGQQVTLRCSPKSGHDTVSWYQQALGQGPQFIFQYYEEEERQRGNFPDRFSGHQFPNYSSELNVNALLLGDSALYLCASSLTGTGGNTEAFFGQGTRLTVV.

This clone was found a few times. In DNA form, the CDR3 reads TGTGCCAGCAGTGGACAGGGTGGCGAGCAGTACTTC. The encoded protein is CASSGQGGEQYF. The chain carries TRBV2 and TRBJ2-7; 7 positions match TRBD1. The CDR3 extends over 12 amino acids. The germline V gene has CDR1 SNHLY and CDR2 FYNNEI. The trim removed 4 bases at V and 6 bases at J, leaving 3 bases unmatched.

The V gene is TRBV19, the J gene TRBJ1-2, with unresolved D. Germline V lookup: CDR1 LNHDA, CDR2 SQIVND (reference sequence). The V end lost 7 bases, the J end lost 5 bases, and 8 bases lay between the germline ends. This CDR3 has 11 residues. Here the CDR3 DNA reads TGTGCCAGTAAGAGTGCTTATGGCTACACCTTC. Protein product: CASKSAYGYTF.

The V gene is TRBV10-2, the J gene TRBJ1-4; D is undetermined. Germline V gene sequence: CDR1 WSHSY, CDR2 SAAADI. The CDR3 runs to 15 residues. V lost 3 bases and J lost 3, with 11 bases in between. The CDR3 DNA reads as TGCGCCAGCAGTGATTCGGCCAGGCCTAATGAAAAACTGTTTTTT. As protein: CASSDSARPNEKLFF.

The J gene is TRBJ1-6, the V gene TRBV10-3; 8 positions agree with TRBD1. CDR1 and CDR2 (germline): ENHRY, SYGVKD. J was trimmed by 6 bases and V by 10 bases; bases with no gene match: 11. The CDR3 is 15 amino acids. The CDR3: CATLLGQGSNSPLHF. The CDR3 nucleotides read TGTGCCACCTTACTAGGACAGGGAAGTAATTCACCCCTCCACTTT.

The chain employs TRBV4-3 and TRBJ2-7, with D perhaps matching TRBD1 or TRBD2 (5 bases each). The CDR3 runs to 15 residues. V was clipped by 0 bases and J by 3 bases, with 12 bases between them. Per the germline V gene, CDR1 is LGHNA and CDR2 is YSLEER. The CDR3 region has the DNA TGCGCCAGCAGCCAAGATAGCCATGGGGGCTACGAGCAGTACGTC. It specifies CASSQDSHGGYEQYV.

The rearrangement joins TRBV19 to TRBJ2-3, with D uncertain. The CDR3 length is 14 residues. The V gene lost 3 bases and the J gene lost 2 bases, with 9 bases spanning the gap. Germline V gene data show CDR1 as LNHDA and CDR2 as SQIVND (reference sequence). Written as DNA, the CDR3 is TGTGCCAGTAGTATCGGTCCTCCCACAGATACGCAGTATTTT. Amino acids: CASSIGPPTDTQYF.

This clone appeared a single time. The J gene is TRBJ1-1, the V gene TRBV12-5; D not certain. With 0 bases removed from V and 1 base from J, the gap between germline ends came to 9 bases. The germline V gene encodes CDR1 LGHNT and CDR2 FRNRAP. The CDR3 runs to 15 residues. The CDR3: CASGLVLAENTEAFF. CDR3 sequence (DNA): TGTGCTAGTGGTTTGGTATTGGCAGAGAACACTGAAGCTTTCTTT.

CDR3: CASSIAREMPQHF. CDR3 coding DNA: TGTGCCAGTAGTATAGCGCGGGAGATGCCCCAGCATTTT. The chain links TRBV19 to TRBJ1-5; D is undetermined. V lost 1 base, J lost 9 bases, and 10 bases lay in between. This CDR3 region has 13 residues. Germline V gene data show CDR1 as LNHDA and CDR2 as SQIVND (reference sequence). The full variable domain, in which reference TRBV19 and TRBJ1-5 provide the parts outside the CDR3, is DGGITQSPKYLFRKEGQNVTLSCEQNLNHDAMYWYRQDPGQGLRLIYYSQIVNDFQKGDIAEGYSVSREKKESFPLTVTSAQKNPTAFYLCASSIAREMPQHFGDGTRLSIL.

This sequence joins TRBV6-5 and TRBJ1-4; D gene unclear. The germline CDR1 and CDR2 sequences are MNHEY and SVGAGI. The CDR3 loop spans 13 amino acids. Trimming removed 2 bases at V and 12 bases at J, with 13 bases between. The CDR3 sequence: CASSYETRGELFF. DNA for the CDR3: TGTGCCAGCAGTTACGAGACCCGCGGTGAACTGTTTTTT.